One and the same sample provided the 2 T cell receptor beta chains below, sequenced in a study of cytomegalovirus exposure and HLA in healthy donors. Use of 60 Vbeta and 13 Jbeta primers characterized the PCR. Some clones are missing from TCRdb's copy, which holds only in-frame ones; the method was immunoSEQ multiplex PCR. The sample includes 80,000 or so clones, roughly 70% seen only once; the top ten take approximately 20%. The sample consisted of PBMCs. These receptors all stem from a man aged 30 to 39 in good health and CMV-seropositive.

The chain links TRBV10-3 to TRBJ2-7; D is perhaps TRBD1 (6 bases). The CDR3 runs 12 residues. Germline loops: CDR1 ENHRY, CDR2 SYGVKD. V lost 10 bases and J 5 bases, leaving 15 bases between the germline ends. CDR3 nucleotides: TGTGCCACCACGGACAGCCCTAACGAGCAGTACTTC. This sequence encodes CATTDSPNEQYF.

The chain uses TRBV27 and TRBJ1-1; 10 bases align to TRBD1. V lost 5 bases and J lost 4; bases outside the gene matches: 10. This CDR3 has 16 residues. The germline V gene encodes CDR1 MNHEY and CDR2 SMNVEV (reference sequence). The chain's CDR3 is CASSPGTGDWRTEAFF. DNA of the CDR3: TGTGCCAGCAGTCCGGGGACAGGGGATTGGCGCACTGAAGCTTTCTTT.